A single sample is the source of the 22 T cell receptor beta chains below, sequenced in a study of blood T cells in healthy people across ages. Alongside a J-beta primer mix, a sample-barcoded 5' primer served in a second PCR lasting roughly 6 to 11 cycles. TCRdb re-derived calls from the 5' RACE reads in MiXCR, one entry per CDR3 protein. The sample holds about 640,000 distinct CDR3 sequences, about 28% seen once. The sample taken for sequencing was blood. Receptors were obtained from an elderly woman in good health.

Remarks on this clonotype: This may be a read error: a much more frequent sequence differs by one nucleotide. The chain employs TRBV18 and TRBJ2-7, with D hard to call. With 2 bases removed from V and 2 bases from J, the gap between germline ends came to 13 bases. The germline gives CDR1 KGHSH, CDR2 LQKENI. The CDR3 is 15 amino acids. The CDR3 region has the DNA TGTGCCAGCTCACCAGGACGGGTGGCTACCTACGAGCAGTACTTC. Translating gives CASSPGRVATYEQYF.

This chain uses TRBV18 with TRBJ2-7; D may be TRBD1 (5 bases). The J call is doubtful: the DNA matches TRBJ2-5 better. The CDR3 consists of 13 residues. The germline gives CDR1 KGHSH, CDR2 LQKENI. CDR3 in DNA: TGTGCCAGCTCACAGGGGAACGGGGAGACCCAGTACTTC. It codes for CASSQGNGETQYF.

This rearrangement joins TRBV12-3 or TRBV12-4 to TRBJ2-3; no reliable D call. The CDR3 has 12 residues. V lost 5 bases and J lost 5, with 8 bases in between. CDR3 DNA sequence: TGTGCCAGCAGTCTGAGAGAAGATACGCAGTATTTT. This sequence encodes CASSLREDTQYF.

To note about this clonotype: Relative to the germline gene, one junction end is altered; a read error may explain this. The chain is built from TRBV12-3 or TRBV12-4 and TRBJ2-7; 8 bases map to TRBD1. CDR3 length: 15 residues. The DNA for the CDR3 is TGTGCCGGCAGTTCCCGGACAGGGTTCGGGGAGACCCGGTACTTC. It codes for CAGSSRTGFGETRYF.

The rearrangement uses TRBV6-6 and TRBJ2-6; 8 bases map to TRBD1. V dropped 5 bases and J dropped 3; count of bases not matched to a gene: 6. CDR3 length equals 16 residues. Germline assignment: CDR1 MNHNY and CDR2 SVGAGI (reference sequence). Written as DNA, the CDR3 is TGTGCCAGCAGTCCAGGGGGCTCGATTGGGGCCAACGTCCTGACTTTC. It yields the protein CASSPGGSIGANVLTF.

This clonotype was seen at least ten times. The chain combines TRBV30 with TRBJ1-5; D uncertain. Germline CDR1 GTSNPN, CDR2 SVGIG (reference sequence). The V end was cut by 5 bases, the J end by 1 base, with 15 bases between. CDR3 length: 15 amino acids. The CDR3 bases are TGTGCCTGGGGGCCCCCTCCGGGGAGCAATCAGCCCCAGCATTTT. It codes for CAWGPPPGSNQPQHF.

Points on this clonotype: A much larger clone lies one base from this, so it may be a read error. J is TRBJ1-2 and V is TRBV5-1, with TRBD1 as a possible D gene (5 bases). The V gene's germline CDR1 is SGHRS and CDR2 YFSETQ. The length of the CDR3 is 15 residues. V was clipped by 0 bases and J by 4 bases, with 13 bases between them. The CDR3 here is CASSLGGGGVYGYTF. Here the CDR3 DNA reads TGCGCCAGCAGCTTGGGCGGTGGGGGAGTCTATGGCTACACCTTC. The entire variable domain, with the rest obtained from reference TRBV5-1 and TRBJ1-2, is as follows: KAGVTQTPRYLIKTRGQQVTLSCSPISGHRSVSWYQQTPGQGLQFLFEYFSETQRNKGNFPGRFSGRQFSNSRSEMNVSTLELGDSALYLCASSLGGGGVYGYTFGSGTRLTVV.

This clonotype was seen many times. The chain couples TRBV20-1 to TRBJ2-1; 7 nucleotides agree with TRBD1. The CDR3 length is 12 residues. Germline CDR1 is DFQATT and CDR2 is SNEGSKA (reference sequence). Germline trimming cut 6 bases from V and 5 bases from J; bases unmatched to any gene: 4. The CDR3 bases are TGCAGTGCCCAGGGACAGAACAATGAGCAGTTCTTC. Its translation is CSAQGQNNEQFF.

This chain joins TRBV30 and TRBJ1-4; 9 nucleotides line up with TRBD1. CDR3 length equals 15 residues. V lost 5 bases to trimming and J lost 7 bases; unmatched junction nucleotides: 11. Germline CDR1 is GTSNPN and CDR2 is SVGIG (reference sequence). The CDR3 spells CAWQRDRAIGEKLFF. CDR3 nucleotide sequence: TGTGCCTGGCAACGGGACAGGGCGATTGGTGAAAAACTGTTTTTT.

CDR3 DNA sequence: TGTGCCAGCAGTTTCGGGGCAGGGGTCCAGAATTCACCCCTCCACTTT. This encodes CASSFGAGVQNSPLHF. The chain employs TRBV7-2 and TRBJ1-6, with D maybe TRBD1 (6 bases). The germline gives CDR1 SGHTA, CDR2 FQGNSA. Trimming stripped 6 bases from V and 7 bases from J, with 19 bases between. This CDR3 is built from 16 residues.

The chain is built from TRBV7-9 and TRBJ1-1; no firm D call. The V and J ends lost 9 bases and 3 bases respectively, with 5 bases between them. Germline CDR1 and CDR2: SEHNR and FQNEAQ (reference sequence). There are 10 residues in the CDR3. The CDR3 sequence: CASQDTEAFF. CDR3 bases: TGTGCCAGTCAGGACACTGAAGCTTTCTTT.

This clonotype was detected only a few times. The chain links TRBV5-1 to TRBJ1-1; 11 bases match TRBD1. V was pared by 4 bases and J by 11 bases, with 10 bases of the junction left unmatched. The CDR3 has 14 residues. Germline V gives CDR1 SGHRS, CDR2 YFSETQ. The CDR3 reads CASSKDRGHIQAFF. DNA of the CDR3: TGCGCCAGCAGCAAGGACAGGGGGCATATTCAGGCTTTCTTT.

The chain is built from TRBV20-1 and TRBJ2-3; no clear D gene. V shed 0 bases and J shed 1 base, with 11 bases lying between them. Germline V lookup: CDR1 DFQATT, CDR2 SNEGSKA (reference sequence). This CDR3 region has 15 residues. In DNA form, the CDR3 reads TGCAGTGCTAGAGATGACGACAAGGGCACAGATACGCAGTATTTT. Residues: CSARDDDKGTDTQYF.

This clonotype was seen repeatedly, ten times or more. The genes are TRBV5-6 and TRBJ2-7; a weak D match, TRBD2 (6 bases). V was cut by 5 bases and J by 4 bases, with 13 bases left in between. Germline V gene sequence: CDR1 SGHDT, CDR2 YYEEEE. This CDR3 contains 13 residues. The CDR3 here is CASRPTGRYEQYF. The CDR3 region has the DNA TGTGCCAGCAGACCCACGGGGAGGTACGAGCAGTACTTC.

This clonotype came up many times. A much more abundant neighbour one base away suggests this may be a read error. The V gene is TRBV12-3 or TRBV12-4, the J gene TRBJ2-7; 9 bases map to TRBD2. The CDR3 sequence is 15 residues long. Trimming cost V 2 bases and J 7 bases; bases outside gene matches: 9. The chain's CDR3 is CASSLLAGIYNEQYF. The CDR3 nucleotides are TGTGCCAGCAGTTTACTAGCGGGGATCTACAATGAGCAGTACTTC.

This chain joins TRBV20-1 and TRBJ2-2; D is unresolved. The V gene's germline CDR1 is DFQATT and CDR2 SNEGSKA (reference sequence). The ends were cut back, 3 bases at V and 7 bases at J, with 12 bases in the middle. The CDR3 contains 13 residues. CDR3 protein: CSASSPQIGELFF. CDR3 DNA: TGCAGTGCTAGCAGCCCTCAGATCGGGGAGCTGTTTTTT.

This clonotype was seen ten or more times. CDR3 residues: CASSQAAGVGIQYF. In DNA form, the CDR3 reads TGTGCCAGCAGCCAAGCGGCGGGGGTGGGCATTCAGTACTTC. This chain connects TRBV4-2 to TRBJ2-4; 7 bases are a match to TRBD2. Germline loops: CDR1 LGHNA, CDR2 YNFKEQ. Germline trimming cut 1 base from V and 9 bases from J; bases unmatched to any gene: 6. The CDR3 is made up of 14 amino acids.

Only a few counts were recorded for this clonotype. The CDR3 DNA sequence: TGTGCCAGCAGTTTATTGTCCGGGGCGGCTGAAGCTTTCTTT. Amino acids: CASSLLSGAAEAFF. This sequence joins TRBV27 and TRBJ1-1; TRBD1 is a possible D gene (5 bases). The CDR3 runs to 14 residues. Looked up from germline, CDR1 is MNHEY and CDR2 is SMNVEV (reference sequence). V shed 1 base and J shed 6 bases, with 12 bases lying between them.

The J gene is TRBJ1-1, the V gene TRBV11-1; 10 nucleotides match TRBD1. Germline assignment: CDR1 SGHAT and CDR2 FQDESV (reference sequence). The CDR3 runs 14 residues. The V segment lost 2 bases and the J segment 8 bases; nucleotides outside the gene matches: 5. The CDR3 spells CASSLLRDRGEAFF. CDR3 coding DNA: TGTGCCAGCAGCTTACTCCGGGACAGGGGCGAAGCTTTCTTT.

This rearrangement joins TRBV10-3 to TRBJ1-1; D is ambiguous. The CDR3 runs 12 residues. V was trimmed by 3 bases and J by 1 base, leaving 3 bases between them. Germline values: CDR1 ENHRY, CDR2 SYGVKD. CDR3 region: CAISEWNTEAFF. The CDR3 DNA is TGTGCCATCAGTGAATGGAACACTGAAGCTTTCTTT.

This clonotype was recorded at least ten times. The J gene is TRBJ1-2, the V gene TRBV12-5; 9 nucleotides align to TRBD1. There are 16 residues in the CDR3. The trim removed 2 bases at V and 4 bases at J, leaving 8 bases unmatched. Germline CDR1 LGHNT, CDR2 FRNRAP. The CDR3 here is CASGLYISGQGYGYTF. CDR3 bases: TGTGCTAGTGGTTTGTACATTTCGGGACAGGGCTATGGCTACACCTTC.

The chain recombines TRBV7-9 with TRBJ2-1, with TRBD1 identical over 9 bases. The last part of the DNA fits TRBJ2-7 better; the J call may be wrong. From germline, CDR1 is SEHNR and CDR2 FQNEAQ (reference sequence). This CDR3 is 15 amino acids long. The CDR3 loop reads CASSPQGASCNEQYF. In nucleotides, the CDR3 is TGTGCCAGCAGCCCACAGGGGGCTTCCTGCAATGAGCAGTACTTC.